This T cell receptor beta chain was sequenced for a study of shared clonotypes between healthy human individuals. General observations from the study: How much donors shared clonotypes was expected to be affected by sequencing depth.

Germline CDR1 reads MDHEN; CDR2 reads SYDVKM. The V segment lost 10 bases and the J segment 4 bases; nucleotides outside the gene matches: 10. CDR3 length equals 14 residues. In regard to this clone: Its antigen is currently unknown.

Data came from immunoSEQ multiplex PCR; TCRdb stores just in-frame clones and leaves some out. The sample lists some 1 million clones, 65% to 80% occurring once. The rearrangement uses TRBV28 and TRBJ1-2; 9 bases fit TRBD1. The clonotype originates from a young man in good health. Sequencing input: memory CD4+ T cells sorted from blood. Indicated subset: CD45RA-negative fraction. The CDR3 loop is CATRGQGVPYGYTF. The CDR3 DNA reads as TGTGCCACGAGGGGACAGGGAGTTCCCTATGGCTACACCTTC.